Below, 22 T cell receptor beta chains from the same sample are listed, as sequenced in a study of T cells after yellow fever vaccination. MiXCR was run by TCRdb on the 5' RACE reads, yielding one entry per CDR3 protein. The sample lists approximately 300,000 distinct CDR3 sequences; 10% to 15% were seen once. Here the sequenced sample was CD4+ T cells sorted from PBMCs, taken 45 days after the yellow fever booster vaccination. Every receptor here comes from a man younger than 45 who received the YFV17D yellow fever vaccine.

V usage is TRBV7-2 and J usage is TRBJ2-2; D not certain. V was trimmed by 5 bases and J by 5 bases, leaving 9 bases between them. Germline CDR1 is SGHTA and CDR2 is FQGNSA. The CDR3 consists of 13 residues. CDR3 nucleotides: TGTGCCAGCAGCCCAAGATGGACCGGGGAGCTGTTTTTT. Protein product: CASSPRWTGELFF.

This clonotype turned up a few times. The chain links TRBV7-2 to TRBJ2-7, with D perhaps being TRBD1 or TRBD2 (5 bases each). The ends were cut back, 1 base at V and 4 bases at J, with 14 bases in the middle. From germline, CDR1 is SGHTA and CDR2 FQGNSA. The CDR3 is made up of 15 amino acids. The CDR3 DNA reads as TGTGCCAGCAGCTTAGATCCGGCCAGGGAGTACGAGCAGTACTTC. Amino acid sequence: CASSLDPAREYEQYF.

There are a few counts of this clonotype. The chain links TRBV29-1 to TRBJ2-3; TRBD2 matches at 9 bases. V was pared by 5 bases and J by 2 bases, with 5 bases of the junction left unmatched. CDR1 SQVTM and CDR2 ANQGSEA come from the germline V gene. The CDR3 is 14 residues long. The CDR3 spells CSVSGRTNTDTQYF. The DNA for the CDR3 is TGCAGCGTTAGCGGGAGGACGAACACAGATACGCAGTATTTT.

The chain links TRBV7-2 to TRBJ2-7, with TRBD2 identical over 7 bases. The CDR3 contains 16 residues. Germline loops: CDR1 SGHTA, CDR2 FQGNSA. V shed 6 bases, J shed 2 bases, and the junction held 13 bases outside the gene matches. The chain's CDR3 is CASSFRTGTNPYEQYF. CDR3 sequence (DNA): TGTGCCAGCAGTTTTAGGACCGGGACTAACCCCTACGAGCAGTACTTC.

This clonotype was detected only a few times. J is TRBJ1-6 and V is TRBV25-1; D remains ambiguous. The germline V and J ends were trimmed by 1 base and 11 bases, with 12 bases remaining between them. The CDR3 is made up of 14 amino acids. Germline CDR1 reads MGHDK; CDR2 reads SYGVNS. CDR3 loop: CASSELGSITPLHF. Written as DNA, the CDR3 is TGTGCCAGCAGTGAATTGGGCTCAATTACACCCCTCCACTTT.

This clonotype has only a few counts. The CDR3 bases are TGTGCCAGCAGTTACTCACCAGGGCCCAGCTACACCTTC. Translation gives CASSYSPGPSYTF. The chain carries TRBV6-5 and TRBJ1-2; perhaps TRBD1 as D (5 bases). The V end lost 0 bases, the J end lost 9 bases, and 11 bases lay between the germline ends. Germline assignment: CDR1 MNHEY and CDR2 SVGAGI. The CDR3 totals 13 residues.

The CDR3 DNA is TGCGCCAGCAGCTACAGGGAGGCGTCCGAGCAGTACTTC. It translates to CASSYREASEQYF. The chain is built from TRBV5-1 and TRBJ2-7; D tentatively reads TRBD1 or TRBD2 (6 bases each). Deletions cut 3 bases from V and 6 bases from J, with 13 bases between. The CDR3 totals 13 residues. Germline CDR1 and CDR2: SGHRS and YFSETQ. The whole variable domain, remainder taken from reference TRBV5-1 and TRBJ2-7, is KAGVTQTPRYLIKTRGQQVTLSCSPISGHRSVSWYQQTPGQGLQFLFEYFSETQRNKGNFPGRFSGRQFSNSRSEMNVSTLELGDSALYLCASSYREASEQYFGPGTRLTVT.

The CDR3 loop reads CASSVEGQGHSPLHF. In nucleotides, the CDR3 is TGTGCCAGCAGCGTAGAGGGACAGGGTCATTCACCCCTCCACTTT. The rearrangement uses TRBV9 and TRBJ1-6; TRBD1 aligns across 9 bases. Per the germline V gene, CDR1 is SGDLS and CDR2 is YYNGEE. The CDR3 sequence is 15 residues long. V lost 0 bases and J lost 8; bases outside the gene matches: 3. The full variable domain, rest sourced from reference TRBV9 and TRBJ1-6, is DSGVTQTPKHLITATGQRVTLRCSPRSGDLSVYWYQQSLDQGLQFLIQYYNGEERAKGNILERFSAQQFPDLHSELNLSSLELGDSALYFCASSVEGQGHSPLHFGNGTRLTVT.

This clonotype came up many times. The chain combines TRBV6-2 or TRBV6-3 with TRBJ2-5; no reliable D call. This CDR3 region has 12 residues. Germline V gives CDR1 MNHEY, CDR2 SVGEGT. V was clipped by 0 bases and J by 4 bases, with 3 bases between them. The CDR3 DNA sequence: TGTGCCAGCAGTTACTCGGTAGAGACCCAGTACTTC. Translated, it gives CASSYSVETQYF.

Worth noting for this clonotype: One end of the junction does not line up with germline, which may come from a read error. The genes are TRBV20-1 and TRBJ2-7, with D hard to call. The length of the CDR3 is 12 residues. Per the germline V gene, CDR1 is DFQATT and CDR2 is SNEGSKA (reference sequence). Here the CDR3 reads CSARPGPPQPHF. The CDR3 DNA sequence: TGCAGTGCTAGACCCGGGCCTCCCCAACCACACTTC.

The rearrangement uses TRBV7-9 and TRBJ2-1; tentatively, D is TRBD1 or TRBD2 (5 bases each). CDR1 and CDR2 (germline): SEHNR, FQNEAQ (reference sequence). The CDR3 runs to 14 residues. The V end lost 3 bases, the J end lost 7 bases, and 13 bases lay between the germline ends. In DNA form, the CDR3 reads TGTGCCAGCAGCTTCGCCGAGGGGAGTAATGAGCAGTTCTTC. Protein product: CASSFAEGSNEQFF.

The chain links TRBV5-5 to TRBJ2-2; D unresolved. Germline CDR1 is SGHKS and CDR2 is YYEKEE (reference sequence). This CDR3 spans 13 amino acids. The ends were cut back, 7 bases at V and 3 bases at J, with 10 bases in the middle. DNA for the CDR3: TGTGCCAGCGGCCCTAGGTACACCGGGGAGCTGTTTTTT. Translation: CASGPRYTGELFF.

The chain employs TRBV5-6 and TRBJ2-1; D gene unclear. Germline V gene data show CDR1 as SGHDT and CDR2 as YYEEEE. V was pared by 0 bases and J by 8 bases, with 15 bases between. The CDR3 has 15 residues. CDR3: CASSLGALARHEQFF. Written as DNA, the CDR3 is TGTGCCAGCAGCTTGGGGGCCTTGGCGCGCCATGAGCAGTTCTTC.

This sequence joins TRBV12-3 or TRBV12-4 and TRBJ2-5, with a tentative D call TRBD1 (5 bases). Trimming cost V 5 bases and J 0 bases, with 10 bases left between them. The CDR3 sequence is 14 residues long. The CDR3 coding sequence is TGTGCCAGCAGTCCAAGGACATACCAAGAGACCCAGTACTTC. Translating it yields CASSPRTYQETQYF.

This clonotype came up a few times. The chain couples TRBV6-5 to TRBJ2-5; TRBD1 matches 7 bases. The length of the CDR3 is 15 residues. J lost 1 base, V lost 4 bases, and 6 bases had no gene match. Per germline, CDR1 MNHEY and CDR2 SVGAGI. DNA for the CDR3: TGTGCCAGCAGTTTAACCCGGGACAGCCAAGAGACCCAGTACTTC. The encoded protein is CASSLTRDSQETQYF.

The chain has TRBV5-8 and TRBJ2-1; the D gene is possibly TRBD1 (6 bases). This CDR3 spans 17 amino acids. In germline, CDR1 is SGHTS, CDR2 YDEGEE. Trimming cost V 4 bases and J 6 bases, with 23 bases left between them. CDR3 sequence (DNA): TGTGCCAGCAGCCACTACGCGATGACAAGGGGGATCAATGAGCAGTTCTTC. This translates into CASSHYAMTRGINEQFF.

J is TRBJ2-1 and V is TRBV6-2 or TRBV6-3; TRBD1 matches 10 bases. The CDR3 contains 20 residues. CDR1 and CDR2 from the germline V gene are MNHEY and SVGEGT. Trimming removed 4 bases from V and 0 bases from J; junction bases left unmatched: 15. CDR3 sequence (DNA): TGTGCCAGCAGTTTCAATAGGGACAGGGGCCGACTGAGCTCCTACAATGAGCAGTTCTTC. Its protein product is CASSFNRDRGRLSSYNEQFF.

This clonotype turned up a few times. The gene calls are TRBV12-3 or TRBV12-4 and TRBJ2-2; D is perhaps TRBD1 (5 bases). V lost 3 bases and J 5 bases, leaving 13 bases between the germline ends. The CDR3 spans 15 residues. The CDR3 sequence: CASSFNPGMTGELFF. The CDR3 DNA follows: TGTGCCAGCAGTTTTAATCCAGGGATGACCGGGGAGCTGTTTTTT.

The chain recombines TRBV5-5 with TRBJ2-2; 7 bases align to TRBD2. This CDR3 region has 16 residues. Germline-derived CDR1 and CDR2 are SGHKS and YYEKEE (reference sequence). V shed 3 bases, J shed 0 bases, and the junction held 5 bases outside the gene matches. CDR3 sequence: CASSYESGTNTGELFF. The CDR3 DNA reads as TGTGCCAGCAGCTACGAAAGCGGGACGAACACCGGGGAGCTGTTTTTT. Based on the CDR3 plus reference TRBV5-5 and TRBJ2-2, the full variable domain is DAGVTQSPTHLIKTRGQQVTLRCSPISGHKSVSWYQQVLGQGPQFIFQYYEKEERGRGNFPDRFSARQFPNYSSELNVNALLLGDSALYLCASSYESGTNTGELFFGEGSRLTVL.

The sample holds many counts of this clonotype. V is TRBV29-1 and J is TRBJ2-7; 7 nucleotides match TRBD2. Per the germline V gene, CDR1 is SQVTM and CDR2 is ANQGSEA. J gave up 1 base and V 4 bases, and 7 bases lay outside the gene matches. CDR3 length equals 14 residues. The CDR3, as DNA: TGCAGCGTTGTTCTACTAGCGAATTCCTACGAGCAGTACTTC. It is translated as CSVVLLANSYEQYF.

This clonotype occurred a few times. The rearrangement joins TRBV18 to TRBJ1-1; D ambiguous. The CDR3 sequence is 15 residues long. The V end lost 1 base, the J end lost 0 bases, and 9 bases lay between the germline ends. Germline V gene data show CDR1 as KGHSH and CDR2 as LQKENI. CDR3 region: CASSPRATVNTEAFF. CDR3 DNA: TGTGCCAGCTCACCACGGGCTACCGTGAACACTGAAGCTTTCTTT. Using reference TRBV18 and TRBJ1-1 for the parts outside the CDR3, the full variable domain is NAGVMQNPRHLVRRRGQEARLRCSPMKGHSHVYWYRQLPEEGLKFMVYLQKENIIDESGMPKERFSAEFPKEGPSILRIQQVVRGDSAAYFCASSPRATVNTEAFFGQGTRLTVV.

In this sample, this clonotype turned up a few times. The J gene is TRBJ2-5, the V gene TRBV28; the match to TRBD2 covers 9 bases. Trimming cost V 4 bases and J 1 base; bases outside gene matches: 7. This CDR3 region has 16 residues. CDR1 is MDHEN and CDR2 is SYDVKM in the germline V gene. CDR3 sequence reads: CASSSWASGIQETQYF. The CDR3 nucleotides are TGTGCCAGCAGTTCGTGGGCTAGCGGGATCCAAGAGACCCAGTACTTC.